This T cell receptor (beta chain) came from a study of cytomegalovirus exposure and HLA in healthy donors. General study results and limits: Researchers counted around 170 TCR beta chains as cytomegalovirus-associated.

The donors belonged to the approximately 120-subject validation cohort, separate from the 666-subject first cohort. About this clone itself: What it recognizes is unknown.

Profiling relied on immunoSEQ multiplex PCR, and the TCRdb table lists in-frame clones only, not all of them. The table records about 250,000 clones, less than 90% of them present only once. Trimming stripped 2 bases from V and 8 bases from J, with 22 bases between. The germline CDR1 and CDR2 sequences are MNHNS and SASEGT. The CDR3 has 17 amino acids. The sequenced sample consisted of PBMCs. This TCR was sampled from a man aged 18 to 30 in good health and CMV-seropositive. The V and J genes are TRBV6-1 and TRBJ2-1; D perhaps matches TRBD2 (6 bases). CDR3 sequence (DNA): TGTGCCAGCAGTGAAAGGCCGGCGGGGTTTCGGTACGATGAGCAGTTCTTC. This encodes CASSERPAGFRYDEQFF.